This TCR beta chain was sequenced during a study of chemoradiotherapy in HPV16-positive cancers. Remarks on this clone: The antigen is not known.

Study-wide results and limits: HPV-responsive T-cell expansion during chemoradiotherapy was linked to improved recurrence-free survival in HPV16-positive patients. Non-HPV-specific T cells did not expand in tumors during treatment, whereas candidate HPV-specific clones and E7-related motifs did. HPV-specific T cells were functionally defined from only a couple of HPV16-positive patients.

Repertoires were sampled repeatedly during chemoradiotherapy. Sequencing used immunoSEQ multiplex PCR; TCRdb keeps in-frame clones, though not all of them. The sample holds about 23,000 clones, roughly 89% seen once. Germline V gene lookup returns CDR1 SGHDT and CDR2 YYEEEE. V lost 4 bases and J lost 2, with 16 bases in between. The CDR3 sequence is 16 residues long. This receptor was obtained from a human donor with HPV-associated anogenital cancer. The sample was blood, taken from a patient who underwent chemoradiotherapy. The chain is built from TRBV5-6 and TRBJ1-5; possibly TRBD1 for D (6 bases). The CDR3 region has the DNA TGTGCCAGCAGCCAGAGGGGGGGTCTGGGCAATCAGCCCCAGCATTTT. Translation gives CASSQRGGLGNQPQHF.